This TCR beta chain was captured by sequencing in a study of CD8+ T cells in alopecia areata. Treatment noted: oral pan-JAK inhibitor, 5-10 mg twice daily. Sequencing templates came from extracted RNA that was reverse transcribed into cDNA. Produced via immunoSEQ multiplex PCR; TCRdb's table is partial and in-frame only. The sample has 170,000 or so clones, about 53% seen once. The germline gives CDR1 GTSNPN, CDR2 SVGIG (reference sequence). The length of the CDR3 is 14 residues. V was clipped by 4 bases and J by 4 bases; unmatched bases: 5. The chain combines TRBV30 with TRBJ2-1; the match to TRBD1 covers 9 bases. The sample here was CD8+ T cells sorted from blood, taken at week 24, from a patient treated with tofacitinib. This sequence originates from a human donor with alopecia areata. For the CDR3, the DNA is TGTGCCTGGACAGAACAGGGGGCATACAATGAGCAGTTCTTC. Its protein is CAWTEQGAYNEQFF. Drawing the rest from reference TRBV30 and TRBJ2-1, the complete variable domain is SQTIHQWPATLVQPVGSPLSLECTVEGTSNPNLYWYRQAAGRGLQLLFYSVGIGQISSEVPQNLSASRPQDRQFILSSKKLLLSDSGFYLCAWTEQGAYNEQFFGPGTRLTVL.